The 15 T cell receptor beta chains below all came from one sample that was sequenced in a study of blood T cell repertoires in COVID-19 (dated by TCRdb to the early 2020s). To prepare the library, the immunoSEQ multiplex PCR assay was applied. TCRdb mirrors the immuneACCESS table, restricted to in-frame sequences. Some clones are absent from its copies; in checked studies, under half trace to an unresolved V gene, and the reason for the others is unknown. The sample table records about 260,000 clones; around nine tenths of these occur just once. The biggest ten clones account for over 5% of the sample. The specimen sequenced was peripheral blood. All receptors come from a woman aged 60-75 years with COVID-19, enrolled during active disease.

This clone was seen once. The V and J genes are TRBV2 and TRBJ1-5; 7 bases align to TRBD1. This CDR3 spans 13 amino acids. Germline V lookup: CDR1 SNHLY, CDR2 FYNNEI. The V and J ends lost 6 bases and 5 bases, in that order; junction bases with no gene match: 4. CDR3 nucleotides: TGTGCCAGCAGCGGGACAGCCTATCAGCCCCAGCATTTT. Translation gives CASSGTAYQPQHF.

This sequence joins TRBV12-3 or TRBV12-4 and TRBJ2-5, with 7 bases lining up with TRBD1. This CDR3 is 13 amino acids long. Unmatched junction bases numbered 6, after V lost 5 bases and J lost 6 bases. The CDR3: CASSVDRRKTQYF. CDR3 sequence (DNA): TGTGCCAGCAGTGTGGACAGGAGGAAGACCCAGTACTTC.

The chain's CDR3 is CASSRSGPETQYF. The CDR3 nucleotides read TGTGCCAGCAGCCGAAGCGGTCCCGAGACCCAGTACTTC. The chain uses TRBV11-3 and TRBJ2-5; possibly TRBD2 for D (5 bases). The CDR3 runs 13 residues. Trimming took off 5 bases at V and 5 bases at J, with 12 bases between the two ends. CDR1 is SGHNT, CDR2 YENEEA, per germline.

V is TRBV6-2 or TRBV6-3 and J is TRBJ2-1, with TRBD1 matching over 12 bases. The CDR3 length is 17 residues. V lost 2 bases and J lost 4; bases outside the gene matches: 6. From germline, CDR1 is MNHEY and CDR2 SVGEGT. CDR3 amino acids: CASSYGTGGLLYNEQFF. CDR3 coding DNA: TGTGCCAGCAGTTACGGGACAGGGGGCCTATTGTACAATGAGCAGTTCTTC.

The chain is built from TRBV4-1 and TRBJ2-3; D is perhaps TRBD2 (5 bases). The V gene's germline CDR1 is MGHRA and CDR2 YSYEKL. The CDR3 has 17 amino acids. V lost 1 base and J 0 bases, leaving 14 bases between the germline ends. CDR3 loop: CASSQVGLLGSTDTQYF. CDR3 DNA: TGCGCCAGCAGCCAAGTTGGACTTTTAGGGAGCACAGATACGCAGTATTTT.

This rearrangement joins TRBV19 to TRBJ1-6; 7 positions agree with TRBD1. J was trimmed by 10 bases and V by 4 bases; bases with no gene match: 7. The CDR3 length is 14 residues. CDR1 is LNHDA, CDR2 SQIVND, per germline (reference sequence). DNA for the CDR3: TGTGCCAGTAGTACCAGGGACAGTGGATCACCCCTCCACTTT. This codes for CASSTRDSGSPLHF.

The rearrangement joins TRBV5-6 to TRBJ1-1; D gene ambiguous. The CDR3 has 15 amino acids. V lost 2 bases and J 4 bases, leaving 15 bases between the germline ends. CDR1 SGHDT and CDR2 YYEEEE come from the germline V gene. The CDR3 protein is CASSFRAGRGTEAFF. CDR3 bases: TGTGCCAGCAGCTTTAGGGCCGGGAGAGGCACTGAAGCTTTCTTT.

V usage is TRBV6-2 or TRBV6-3 and J usage is TRBJ2-7; D uncertain. The germline gives CDR1 MNHEY, CDR2 SVGEGT. V was pared by 6 bases and J by 6 bases, with 12 bases between. CDR3 length: 12 residues. The CDR3 is CASSIPGAEQYF. As DNA, the CDR3 is TGTGCCAGCAGCATCCCGGGTGCCGAGCAGTACTTC.

The V call is TRBV2, the J call TRBJ2-7, with TRBD2 matching 8 bases. CDR3 length: 16 residues. In germline, CDR1 is SNHLY, CDR2 FYNNEI. With 5 bases clipped from V and 1 base from J, the junction kept 10 bases outside the gene matches. DNA of the CDR3: TGTGCCAGCAGTCCTACTAGCGGCATAAAGTCCTACGAGCAGTACTTC. It encodes CASSPTSGIKSYEQYF.

The chain couples TRBV4-2 to TRBJ2-1; TRBD1 might be the D (6 bases). V was shortened by 0 bases and J by 8 bases, with 20 bases between the two germline ends. This CDR3 region has 17 residues. The V gene's germline CDR1 is LGHNA and CDR2 YNFKEQ. The CDR3 DNA follows: TGTGCCAGCAGCCAAGATGGTTGGACTTCACAGGGCGATGAGCAGTTCTTC. Its protein is CASSQDGWTSQGDEQFF.

The chain uses TRBV27 and TRBJ1-6; TRBD1 aligns across 9 bases. Germline V lookup: CDR1 MNHEY, CDR2 SMNVEV (reference sequence). The CDR3 spans 15 residues. V shed 6 bases and J 6 bases; nucleotides not matched to a gene: 6. CDR3 protein: CASRDGQGRNSPLHF. The CDR3 DNA reads as TGTGCCAGCAGGGATGGACAGGGGCGTAATTCACCCCTCCACTTT.

The chain couples TRBV28 to TRBJ2-4; 7 positions agree with TRBD1. Germline V CDR1 and CDR2: MDHEN, SYDVKM. The CDR3 totals 14 residues. J gave up 4 bases and V 5 bases, and 5 bases lay outside the gene matches. Here the CDR3 DNA reads TGTGCCAGCAGTGTCCGGGACAGAAAAAACATTCAGTACTTC. Translating it yields CASSVRDRKNIQYF.

The rearrangement joins TRBV15 to TRBJ2-7; TRBD1 matches 10 bases. CDR3 size: 16 residues. Germline values: CDR1 LNHNV, CDR2 YYDKDF (reference sequence). With 3 bases clipped from V and 2 bases from J, the junction kept 7 bases outside the gene matches. DNA of the CDR3: TGTGCCACCAGCAGGTCCACCGGGACAGGGGCCTACGAGCAGTACTTC. It is translated as CATSRSTGTGAYEQYF.

This chain uses TRBV24-1 with TRBJ2-3, with 13 bases lining up with TRBD2. This CDR3 has 17 amino acids. Germline V lookup: CDR1 KGHDR, CDR2 SFDVKD. V lost 4 bases, J lost 2 bases, and 5 bases stayed unmatched. CDR3 sequence reads: CATSDRTSGSFTDTQYF. CDR3 sequence (DNA): TGTGCCACCAGTGACAGGACTAGCGGGAGTTTCACAGATACGCAGTATTTT.

The rearrangement joins TRBV24-1 to TRBJ2-1, with 16 bases identical to TRBD2. Looked up from germline, CDR1 is KGHDR and CDR2 is SFDVKD. The junction had 4 bases not matched to a gene; V was cut back by 4 bases and J by 8 bases. CDR3 length: 16 residues. The CDR3 spells CATSDPGLAGGYEQFF. The CDR3 DNA reads TGTGCCACCAGTGACCCGGGACTAGCGGGAGGGTATGAGCAGTTCTTC.